This entry lists 19 T cell receptor beta chains sequenced from one sample in a study of control samples from healthy donors and cancer patients. Profiling relied on immunoSEQ multiplex PCR, and the TCRdb table lists in-frame clones only, not all of them. The table shows tens of thousands of clones, with 93% occurring only once. Sequencing was carried out using PBMCs. Receptor source: a woman in her forties with lung cancer.

The J gene is TRBJ2-2, the V gene TRBV6-4; D is undetermined. This CDR3 comprises 13 residues. Per the germline V gene, CDR1 is MRHNA and CDR2 is SNTAGT. The V end was cut by 0 bases, the J end by 4 bases, with 3 bases between. CDR3 residues: CASSDSTTGELFF. In DNA form, the CDR3 reads TGTGCCAGCAGTGACTCGACCACCGGGGAGCTGTTTTTT.

The chain is built from TRBV18 and TRBJ2-3; 7 bases map to TRBD2. Unmatched junction bases numbered 3, after V lost 0 bases and J lost 0 bases. The germline V gene has CDR1 KGHSH and CDR2 LQKENI. The CDR3 has 16 residues. Here the CDR3 DNA reads TGTGCCAGCTCACCACCGGATAGCGGGAGCACAGATACGCAGTATTTT. Its protein product is CASSPPDSGSTDTQYF.

This sequence joins TRBV19 and TRBJ1-1; D ambiguous. CDR1 and CDR2 (germline): LNHDA, SQIVND (reference sequence). Trimming left V 1 base short and J 0 bases short, with 9 bases between. The CDR3 is 15 amino acids. CDR3 protein: CASSIGRVMNTEAFF. The CDR3 nucleotides read TGTGCCAGTAGTATAGGACGGGTTATGAACACTGAAGCTTTCTTT.

This chain connects TRBV28 to TRBJ1-2, with 7 positions matching TRBD1. This CDR3 spans 14 amino acids. Per the germline V gene, CDR1 is MDHEN and CDR2 is SYDVKM. V shed 6 bases, J shed 5 bases, and the junction held 9 bases outside the gene matches. Here the CDR3 DNA reads TGTGCCAGCAGGCATCCCACAGGGGATTATGGCTACACCTTC. Translation gives CASRHPTGDYGYTF.

The rearrangement joins TRBV7-9 to TRBJ2-1, with 7 bases lining up with TRBD1. The CDR3 totals 13 residues. CDR1 is SEHNR and CDR2 is FQNEAQ in the germline V gene (reference sequence). The trim removed 5 bases at V and 15 bases at J, leaving 13 bases unmatched. DNA for the CDR3: TGTGCCAGCAGCCCCCGACAGGGAATTTTATGGTTCTTC. This sequence encodes CASSPRQGILWFF.

The gene calls are TRBV19 and TRBJ1-1, with D perhaps TRBD1 (6 bases). Germline values: CDR1 LNHDA, CDR2 SQIVND (reference sequence). V lost 9 bases and J 5 bases, leaving 19 bases between the germline ends. This CDR3 has 14 amino acids. The CDR3 sequence is CASGVALGGTEAFF. The CDR3 bases are TGTGCCAGCGGGGTTGCTCTAGGGGGGACTGAAGCTTTCTTT.

The chain has TRBV19 and TRBJ1-6; D perhaps matches TRBD1 (6 bases). Germline assignment: CDR1 LNHDA and CDR2 SQIVND (reference sequence). The CDR3 sequence is 16 residues long. Trimming left V 8 bases short and J 7 bases short, with 21 bases between. CDR3 sequence reads: CASLNRATRGNSPLHF. The CDR3 DNA follows: TGTGCCAGTCTGAACAGGGCGACAAGGGGAAATTCACCCCTCCACTTT. Full variable domain (outside the CDR3, taken from reference TRBV19 and TRBJ1-6): DGGITQSPKYLFRKEGQNVTLSCEQNLNHDAMYWYRQDPGQGLRLIYYSQIVNDFQKGDIAEGYSVSREKKESFPLTVTSAQKNPTAFYLCASLNRATRGNSPLHFGNGTRLTVT.

The chain combines TRBV7-2 with TRBJ1-2; no clear D. The CDR3 extends over 14 amino acids. The germline CDR1 and CDR2 sequences are SGHTA and FQGNSA. Trimming shortened V by 3 bases and J by 6 bases, and 14 bases separated the two germline ends. The CDR3 sequence is CASSLAWLNDGYTF. CDR3 coding DNA: TGTGCCAGCAGCTTGGCGTGGTTGAATGATGGCTACACCTTC.

The chain recombines TRBV27 with TRBJ2-7, with TRBD1 as a possible D gene (6 bases). This CDR3 has 13 amino acids. The ends were cut back, 5 bases at V and 1 base at J, with 9 bases in the middle. The germline V gene encodes CDR1 MNHEY and CDR2 SMNVEV (reference sequence). As DNA, the CDR3 is TGTGCCAGCAGTGTTGGACAGTCCTACGAGCAGTACTTC. As protein: CASSVGQSYEQYF.

This sequence joins TRBV9 and TRBJ2-3; no clear D. The length of the CDR3 is 13 residues. The V gene lost 4 bases and the J gene lost 3 bases, with 9 bases spanning the gap. Looked up from germline, CDR1 is SGDLS and CDR2 is YYNGEE. In DNA, the CDR3 is TGTGCCAGCAGCATTACGTCTACAGATACGCAGTATTTT. Translating gives CASSITSTDTQYF. The full variable domain, completed using reference TRBV9 and TRBJ2-3, is DSGVTQTPKHLITATGQRVTLRCSPRSGDLSVYWYQQSLDQGLQFLIQYYNGEERAKGNILERFSAQQFPDLHSELNLSSLELGDSALYFCASSITSTDTQYFGPGTRLTVL.

Here the CDR3 DNA reads TGTGCCAGCAGCTTAGTCCGGGGGCTGAATGAAAAACTGTTTTTT. Translating gives CASSLVRGLNEKLFF. The J gene is TRBJ1-4, the V gene TRBV7-9; D possibly corresponds to TRBD1 (6 bases). The germline V and J ends were trimmed by 1 base and 5 bases, with 11 bases remaining between them. Germline V gives CDR1 SEHNR, CDR2 FQNEAQ (reference sequence). The CDR3 has 15 residues.

This clone was seen only once. The chain uses TRBV29-1 and TRBJ2-7; 11 bases align to TRBD2. The CDR3 covers 14 residues. J was trimmed by 2 bases and V by 5 bases; bases with no gene match: 5. CDR1 is SQVTM and CDR2 is ANQGSEA in the germline V gene. DNA of the CDR3: TGCAGCGTTTTGACTAGCGGGGCGGCCTACGAGCAGTACTTC. This encodes CSVLTSGAAYEQYF.

The chain joins TRBV30 to TRBJ2-1; 14 nucleotides align to TRBD2. J lost 3 bases, V lost 3 bases, and 1 base had no gene match. The CDR3 consists of 15 residues. Germline CDR1 and CDR2: GTSNPN and SVGIG (reference sequence). In DNA, the CDR3 is TGTGCCTGGAGCGGGACTAGCGGGGGCTACAATGAGCAGTTCTTC. This sequence encodes CAWSGTSGGYNEQFF.

Concerning this clone: No DNA is shown, since the ends of the CDR3 on it are uncertain; the CDR3 is the one TCRdb lists. This chain uses TRBV5-6 with TRBJ1-5. The CDR3 is 15 amino acids long, termini counted. Germline V gene lookup returns CDR1 SGHDT and CDR2 YYEEEE. CDR3 residues: CASSFGSGPNQPQHF.

The J gene is TRBJ2-5, the V gene TRBV11-1, with 8 bases that match TRBD2. V shed 6 bases and J 0 bases; nucleotides not matched to a gene: 9. CDR1 and CDR2 (germline): SGHAT, FQDESV (reference sequence). The CDR3 is 16 residues long. CDR3: CASSYRLARDQETQYF. For the CDR3, the DNA is TGTGCCAGCAGTTACAGACTAGCGAGAGACCAAGAGACCCAGTACTTC.

The chain uses TRBV9 and TRBJ1-5; possibly TRBD1 for D (5 bases). The CDR3 extends over 15 amino acids. Trimming removed 4 bases at V and 6 bases at J, with 17 bases between. Looked up from germline, CDR1 is SGDLS and CDR2 is YYNGEE. The CDR3 loop reads CASSPLEGYGQPQHF. The CDR3 DNA sequence: TGTGCCAGCAGCCCGCTGGAGGGGTACGGTCAGCCCCAGCATTTT. Filled out from reference TRBV9 and TRBJ1-5, the complete variable domain reads DSGVTQTPKHLITATGQRVTLRCSPRSGDLSVYWYQQSLDQGLQFLIQYYNGEERAKGNILERFSAQQFPDLHSELNLSSLELGDSALYFCASSPLEGYGQPQHFGDGTRLSIL.

V and J are TRBV19 and TRBJ1-5; TRBD1 might be the D (5 bases). CDR3 length: 15 amino acids. Per germline, CDR1 LNHDA and CDR2 SQIVND (reference sequence). The V end was cut by 0 bases, the J end by 9 bases, with 15 bases between. CDR3 region: CASSIERDLTGPQHF. The CDR3 nucleotides read TGTGCCAGTAGTATAGAAAGGGACCTCACCGGGCCCCAGCATTTT.

J is TRBJ2-2 and V is TRBV5-6; D call uncertain. V lost 4 bases and J lost 4, with 11 bases in between. Per germline, CDR1 SGHDT and CDR2 YYEEEE. The length of the CDR3 is 14 residues. CDR3 DNA: TGTGCCAGCAGCGTCGGGTCCGTCACCGGGGAGCTGTTTTTT. This encodes CASSVGSVTGELFF. The variable domain in full, with the rest retrieved from reference TRBV5-6 and TRBJ2-2, is DAGVTQSPTHLIKTRGQQVTLRCSPKSGHDTVSWYQQALGQGPQFIFQYYEEEERQRGNFPDRFSGHQFPNYSSELNVNALLLGDSALYLCASSVGSVTGELFFGEGSRLTVL.

The rearrangement joins TRBV2 to TRBJ1-2, with a tentative D call TRBD1 (6 bases). The CDR3 sequence is 12 residues long. Trimming took 8 bases from V and 3 from J, leaving 10 bases between them. Germline CDR1 SNHLY, CDR2 FYNNEI. CDR3 protein: CASGRGYYGYTF. In nucleotides, the CDR3 is TGTGCCAGCGGAAGGGGGTACTATGGCTACACCTTC.